The 15 T cell receptor beta chains given below trace back to one sample, sequenced in a study of blood T cell repertoires in COVID-19. Sequencing was performed with immunoSEQ multiplex PCR; in TCRdb, only in-frame clones are kept and a portion is missing. The sample lists under 450,000 clones; about four fifths were seen once. Sequenced sample: PBMCs or T cells enriched from blood (not recorded which). These receptors all stem from a woman in her forties or fifties who had recovered from COVID-19.

The rearrangement joins TRBV28 to TRBJ1-2; D is possibly TRBD1 (6 bases). V lost 2 bases, J lost 4 bases, and 14 bases lay in between. Germline values: CDR1 MDHEN, CDR2 SYDVKM. The CDR3 covers 15 residues. The CDR3 DNA follows: TGTGCCAGCAGTTTAATTCCGGGGGGGGCCTATGGCTACACCTTC. Protein: CASSLIPGGAYGYTF.

The chain recombines TRBV5-1 with TRBJ1-1; D is possibly TRBD1 (6 bases). The CDR3 loop spans 14 amino acids. Germline V gene sequence: CDR1 SGHRS, CDR2 YFSETQ. V lost 5 bases and J lost 7, with 18 bases in between. CDR3 sequence reads: CASRPTQGGGEAFF. As DNA, the CDR3 is TGCGCCAGCAGACCGACACAGGGAGGGGGTGAAGCTTTCTTT.

The chain couples TRBV6-5 to TRBJ1-2; D perhaps matches TRBD1 (5 bases). The CDR3 extends over 16 amino acids. Trimming cost V 4 bases and J 2 bases, with 17 bases left between them. Germline CDR1 reads MNHEY; CDR2 reads SVGAGI. DNA for the CDR3: TGTGCCAGCAGTTCCCCTGTTGGAGCAGGGAACTATGGCTACACCTTC. Amino acids: CASSSPVGAGNYGYTF.

The chain couples TRBV14 to TRBJ1-4; perhaps TRBD1 as D (6 bases). The V end was cut by 0 bases, the J end by 8 bases, with 16 bases between. Germline CDR1 is SGHDN and CDR2 is FVKESK. There are 16 residues in the CDR3. CDR3 nucleotides: TGTGCCAGCAGCCAAGATCAGACCCGACAGGTAGAAAAACTGTTTTTT. The encoded protein is CASSQDQTRQVEKLFF.

The rearrangement links TRBV5-6 to TRBJ2-2; D is possibly TRBD2 (6 bases). With 0 bases removed from V and 4 bases from J, the gap between germline ends came to 10 bases. CDR1 and CDR2 (germline): SGHDT, YYEEEE. CDR3 length: 15 amino acids. This CDR3 is CASSLAGDGTGELFF. The CDR3 DNA is TGTGCCAGCAGCTTGGCGGGGGACGGCACCGGGGAGCTGTTTTTT. Full variable domain (rest looked up from reference TRBV5-6 and TRBJ2-2): DAGVTQSPTHLIKTRGQQVTLRCSPKSGHDTVSWYQQALGQGPQFIFQYYEEEERQRGNFPDRFSGHQFPNYSSELNVNALLLGDSALYLCASSLAGDGTGELFFGEGSRLTVL.

The chain links TRBV18 to TRBJ1-4, with 9 bases matching TRBD1. Looked up from germline, CDR1 is KGHSH and CDR2 is LQKENI. This CDR3 region has 15 residues. The trim removed 6 bases at V and 8 bases at J, leaving 10 bases unmatched. The CDR3 spells CASSRGTGLREKLFF. The CDR3 DNA is TGTGCCAGCTCCCGAGGGACAGGGCTGCGAGAAAAACTGTTTTTT.

The rearrangement joins TRBV7-2 to TRBJ2-7; no definite D call. CDR3 length: 13 amino acids. Trimming shortened V by 2 bases and J by 0 bases, and 5 bases separated the two germline ends. Looked up from germline, CDR1 is SGHTA and CDR2 is FQGNSA. CDR3 loop: CASSLPPSYEQYF. The CDR3 nucleotides read TGTGCCAGCAGCTTACCTCCCTCCTACGAGCAGTACTTC.

V and J are TRBV29-1 and TRBJ2-7; TRBD1 agrees at 9 bases. CDR1 is SQVTM, CDR2 ANQGSEA, per germline. The V gene end was trimmed by 3 bases and the J gene end by 3 bases; junction bases not matched to a gene: 3. The CDR3 sequence is 13 residues long. This CDR3 is CSVEGQGYYEQYF. CDR3 nucleotides: TGCAGCGTTGAGGGACAGGGATACTACGAGCAGTACTTC.

This clone was counted once. The same CDR3 is also encoded by other DNA sequences in this sample. This chain links TRBV19 with TRBJ1-1, with 7 bases lining up with TRBD1. The germline gives CDR1 LNHDA, CDR2 SQIVND (reference sequence). This CDR3 has 14 amino acids. V lost 4 bases, J lost 0 bases, and 2 bases stayed unmatched. The CDR3 coding sequence is TGTGCCAGTAGTAGGACAGGCATGAACACTGAAGCTTTCTTT. As protein: CASSRTGMNTEAFF.

V usage is TRBV19 and J usage is TRBJ2-2; 8 bases align to TRBD1. Germline V gene data show CDR1 as LNHDA and CDR2 as SQIVND (reference sequence). This CDR3 has 16 residues. Trimming cost V 3 bases and J 0 bases; bases outside gene matches: 3. The CDR3 DNA is TGTGCCAGTAGTATGTTGGGACAGGCGAACACCGGGGAGCTGTTTTTT. It translates to CASSMLGQANTGELFF.

This sequence joins TRBV5-4 and TRBJ2-3; D perhaps matches TRBD2 (6 bases). Trimming stripped 1 base from V and 0 bases from J, with 9 bases between. CDR1 and CDR2 from the germline V gene are SGHNT and YYREEE (reference sequence). CDR3 size: 15 residues. CDR3 residues: CASSLTGTSTDTQYF. The CDR3 DNA is TGTGCCAGCAGCTTGACCGGGACTAGCACAGATACGCAGTATTTT.

The chain is built from TRBV2 and TRBJ1-4, with unresolved D. This CDR3 contains 12 residues. V gave up 7 bases and J gave up 6 bases, with 9 bases separating them. Germline V gene lookup returns CDR1 SNHLY and CDR2 FYNNEI. The DNA for the CDR3 is TGTGCCAGCACGGTCGGGTATGAAAAACTGTTTTTT. It is translated as CASTVGYEKLFF.

This clone was found once. The rearrangement joins TRBV19 to TRBJ1-4, with D hard to call. Germline CDR1 and CDR2: LNHDA and SQIVND (reference sequence). V shed 3 bases and J shed 10 bases, with 9 bases lying between them. The CDR3 has 12 amino acids. The CDR3 region has the DNA TGTGCCAGTAGTATCGAGGTGGGAAAACTGTTTTTT. The encoded protein is CASSIEVGKLFF. Supplemented by reference TRBV19 and TRBJ1-4, the full variable domain reads DGGITQSPKYLFRKEGQNVTLSCEQNLNHDAMYWYRQDPGQGLRLIYYSQIVNDFQKGDIAEGYSVSREKKESFPLTVTSAQKNPTAFYLCASSIEVGKLFFGSGTQLSVL.

The chain carries TRBV18 and TRBJ1-2, with 8 bases lining up with TRBD1. CDR3 size: 17 residues. Germline V lookup: CDR1 KGHSH, CDR2 LQKENI. Losses at the gene ends were 3 bases for V and 7 bases for J; bases not matched to a gene: 16. Written as DNA, the CDR3 is TGTGCCAGCTCACCCGTCGATGGTGGACAGGGAGTGACTGGCTACACCTTC. Protein product: CASSPVDGGQGVTGYTF.

This chain uses TRBV7-2 with TRBJ2-7; 11 bases fit TRBD1. This CDR3 contains 14 residues. J gave up 2 bases and V 4 bases, and 1 base lay outside the gene matches. Germline assignment: CDR1 SGHTA and CDR2 FQGNSA. This CDR3 is CASSSDRGPYEQYF. The CDR3 DNA reads as TGTGCCAGCAGCTCGGACAGGGGGCCCTACGAGCAGTACTTC.